These 9 T cell receptor beta chains originate from one sample sequenced in a study of a mutant IDH1 vaccine in newly diagnosed glioma. Time point given: baseline, week 1 (first vaccination visit). Specified treatment: pre-vaccination baseline after standard-of-care therapy. Method: immunoSEQ multiplex PCR; TCRdb's copy keeps in-frame clones and lacks some. Of around 50,000 clones listed, more than 80% are singletons. The sequencing used PBMCs, collected from a glioma patient treated with radiotherapy, temozolomide or both. These receptor sequences come from a man aged 40-55 years with glioma.

The V call is TRBV7-9, the J call TRBJ1-2; tentative D call: TRBD1 (6 bases). CDR1 is SEHNR and CDR2 is FQNEAQ in the germline V gene (reference sequence). Deletions cut 2 bases from V and 2 bases from J, with 9 bases between. There are 14 residues in the CDR3. CDR3 DNA sequence: TGTGCCAGCAGCTTATCGCAGGGGAACTATGGCTACACCTTC. Encoded protein: CASSLSQGNYGYTF. Looking up the rest from reference TRBV7-9 and TRBJ1-2 gives the full variable domain: DTGVSQNPRHKITKRGQNVTFRCDPISEHNRLYWYRQTLGQGPEFLTYFQNEAQLEKSRLLSDRFSAERPKGSFSTLEIQRTEQGDSAMYLCASSLSQGNYGYTFGSGTRLTVV.

The V and J genes are TRBV6-6 and TRBJ2-1; no clear D. Trimming removed 4 bases from V and 6 bases from J, with 10 bases in between. Looked up from germline, CDR1 is MNHNY and CDR2 is SVGAGI (reference sequence). The CDR3 has 13 residues. CDR3 residues: CASSSGATNEQFF. The CDR3 DNA follows: TGTGCCAGCAGTTCGGGCGCTACCAATGAGCAGTTCTTC.

This rearrangement joins TRBV9 to TRBJ2-5; 10 bases match TRBD1. The CDR3 length is 18 residues. The V gene's germline CDR1 is SGDLS and CDR2 YYNGEE. The trim removed 0 bases at V and 1 base at J, leaving 9 bases unmatched. For the CDR3, the DNA is TGTGCCAGCAGCGTAGTTGGGACAGGGGCTTTTGGCCAAGAGACCCAGTACTTC. The encoded protein is CASSVVGTGAFGQETQYF.

The chain joins TRBV5-8 to TRBJ2-7; possibly TRBD2 for D (5 bases). The germline gives CDR1 SGHTS, CDR2 YDEGEE. Trimming took 6 bases from V and 4 from J, leaving 11 bases between them. The CDR3 runs to 12 residues. The CDR3, as DNA: TGTGCCAGCATGGGAGAGGTATACGAGCAGTACTTC. Its protein is CASMGEVYEQYF.

The chain joins TRBV28 to TRBJ2-7; D is unresolved. The CDR3 covers 15 residues. Germline CDR1 reads MDHEN; CDR2 reads SYDVKM. The germline V and J ends were trimmed by 2 bases and 0 bases, with 11 bases remaining between them. The CDR3 nucleotides are TGTGCCAGCAGTTTAGCGGCAACCAGCTCCTACGAGCAGTACTTC. It encodes CASSLAATSSYEQYF.

This chain joins TRBV5-1 and TRBJ2-7; TRBD2 matches at 7 bases. The ends lost 4 bases at V and 4 bases at J; junction bases unmatched: 8. The CDR3 consists of 14 residues. Per germline, CDR1 SGHRS and CDR2 YFSETQ. CDR3 loop: CASSPGTNVYEQYF. In DNA form, the CDR3 reads TGCGCCAGCAGCCCAGGGACTAACGTTTACGAGCAGTACTTC.

The chain combines TRBV25-1 with TRBJ2-1, with a weak D call TRBD2 (5 bases). V lost 6 bases and J lost 10, with 13 bases in between. Germline CDR1 and CDR2: MGHDK and SYGVNS. CDR3 length equals 12 residues. DNA of the CDR3: TGTGCCAGCAGCCCCGGGGTCGGGGAGCAGTTCTTC. Protein: CASSPGVGEQFF.

The chain employs TRBV9 and TRBJ2-7, with a possible D match to TRBD1 (5 bases). This CDR3 is 14 amino acids long. V lost 0 bases to trimming and J lost 4 bases, with 11 bases between them. Germline V CDR1 and CDR2: SGDLS, YYNGEE. In DNA form, the CDR3 reads TGTGCCAGCAGCGTAGCTACAGGCTCGTACGAGCAGTACTTC. Protein sequence: CASSVATGSYEQYF.

Regarding this clone: The germline gene is not matched at one end of the junction; a read error may be the cause. The chain employs TRBV6-5 and TRBJ2-1; 11 bases are shared with TRBD2. From germline, CDR1 is MNHEY and CDR2 SVGAGI. The CDR3 consists of 12 residues. CDR3 protein: CASSTPGLAAIF. The CDR3 DNA sequence: TGTGCCAGCAGTACCCCGGGACTAGCGGCTATCTTC.